A single sample gave rise to the 5 T cell receptor beta chains below, sequenced in a study of blood T cells in healthy people across ages (dated by TCRdb to the mid-2010s). Libraries were constructed by 5' RACE. Sequenced on an Illumina HiSeq 2500. A second PCR of roughly 7 to 12 cycles was performed with a sample-barcoded 5' primer and a J-beta primer mix. Clones were called with MiXCR by TCRdb after fastp trimmed the public reads at Q25, and only in-frame beta chains were retained. Rows merge per CDR3 protein into single entries with the most common DNA and genes. The sample yields some 710,000 distinct CDR3 sequences; around 50% were counted once. 15% to 20% of the sample is held by the ten biggest clonotypes. The sequencing sample was made of blood. Receptor source: a man at least 80 years old in good health.

The J gene is TRBJ2-3, the V gene TRBV2; D might be TRBD1 or TRBD2, each matching 5 bases. Trimming took off 0 bases at V and 10 bases at J, with 11 bases between the two ends. The germline gives CDR1 SNHLY, CDR2 FYNNEI. The CDR3 runs 13 residues. CDR3 region: CASSEALRGAQYF. The DNA of the CDR3 is TGTGCCAGCAGTGAAGCGCTACGGGGCGCGCAGTATTTT. Full variable domain (outside the CDR3, taken from reference TRBV2 and TRBJ2-3): EPEVTQTPSHQVTQMGQEVILRCVPISNHLYFYWYRQILGQKVEFLVSFYNNEISEKSEIFDDQFSVERPDGSNFTLKIRSTKLEDSAMYFCASSEALRGAQYFGPGTRLTVL.

This chain uses TRBV12-3 or TRBV12-4 with TRBJ1-6; D unclear. CDR3 length equals 15 residues. V was pared by 3 bases and J by 0 bases, with 6 bases between. The CDR3 DNA reads TGTGCCAGCAGTTTCCGGGGCTCCTATAATTCACCCCTCCACTTT. Protein sequence: CASSFRGSYNSPLHF.

The DNA for the CDR3 is TGTGCCAGCAGTTTGACTAGCTCAGTAAACGAGCAGTACTTC. Translated: CASSLTSSVNEQYF. The gene calls are TRBV27 and TRBJ2-7, with TRBD2 matching 7 bases. This CDR3 comprises 14 residues. V was clipped by 3 bases and J by 5 bases; unmatched bases: 7. The germline V gene encodes CDR1 MNHEY and CDR2 SMNVEV (reference sequence).

The chain recombines TRBV5-1 with TRBJ2-1; unclear D gene. Trimming took 1 base from V and 1 from J, leaving 9 bases between them. This CDR3 is 15 amino acids long. Germline lookup yields CDR1 SGHRS and CDR2 YFSETQ. The chain's CDR3 is CASSLNSDSYNEQFF. CDR3 bases: TGCGCCAGCAGCTTGAACAGCGATTCCTACAATGAGCAGTTCTTC. Full variable domain (rest looked up from reference TRBV5-1 and TRBJ2-1): KAGVTQTPRYLIKTRGQQVTLSCSPISGHRSVSWYQQTPGQGLQFLFEYFSETQRNKGNFPGRFSGRQFSNSRSEMNVSTLELGDSALYLCASSLNSDSYNEQFFGPGTRLTVL.

The rearrangement joins TRBV20-1 to TRBJ2-7; no clear D gene. V lost 2 bases and J 1 base, leaving 21 bases between the germline ends. CDR3 size: 17 residues. CDR1 is DFQATT and CDR2 is SNEGSKA in the germline V gene (reference sequence). The CDR3 DNA reads TGCAGTGCTAGAATCCGACCGAGTCGAATTAGTTCCTACGAGCAGTACTTC. Amino acid sequence: CSARIRPSRISSYEQYF.